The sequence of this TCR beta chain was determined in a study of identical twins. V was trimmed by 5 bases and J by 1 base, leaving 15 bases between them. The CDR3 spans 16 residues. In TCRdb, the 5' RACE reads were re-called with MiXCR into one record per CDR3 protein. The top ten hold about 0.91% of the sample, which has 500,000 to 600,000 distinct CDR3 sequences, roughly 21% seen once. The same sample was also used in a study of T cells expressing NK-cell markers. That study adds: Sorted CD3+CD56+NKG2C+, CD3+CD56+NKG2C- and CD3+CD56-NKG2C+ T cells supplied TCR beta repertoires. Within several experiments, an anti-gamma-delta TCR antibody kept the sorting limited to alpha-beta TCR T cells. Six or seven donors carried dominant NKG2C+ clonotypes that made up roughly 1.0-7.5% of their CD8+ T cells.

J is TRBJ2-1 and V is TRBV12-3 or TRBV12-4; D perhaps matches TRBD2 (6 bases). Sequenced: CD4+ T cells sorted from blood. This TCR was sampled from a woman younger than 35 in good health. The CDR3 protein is CASSPQAGKSYNEQFF. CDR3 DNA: TGTGCCAGCAGTCCCCAGGCGGGGAAGTCCTACAATGAGCAGTTCTTC.